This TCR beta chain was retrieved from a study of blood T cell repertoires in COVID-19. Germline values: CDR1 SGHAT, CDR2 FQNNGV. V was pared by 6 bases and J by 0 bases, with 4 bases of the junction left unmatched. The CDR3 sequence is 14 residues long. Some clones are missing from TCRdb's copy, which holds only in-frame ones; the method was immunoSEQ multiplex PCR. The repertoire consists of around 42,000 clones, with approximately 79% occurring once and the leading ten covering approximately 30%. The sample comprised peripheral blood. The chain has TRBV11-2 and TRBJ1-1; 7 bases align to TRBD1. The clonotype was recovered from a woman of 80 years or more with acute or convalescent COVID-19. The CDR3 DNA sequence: TGTGCCAGCAGGACAGGGAGTTTGAACACTGAAGCTTTCTTT. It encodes CASRTGSLNTEAFF.